What follows are 7 T cell receptor beta chains derived from one specimen sequenced in a study of shared clonotypes between healthy human individuals (dated by TCRdb to 2019 to 2021). Library prep was done by the immunoSEQ multiplex PCR assay. TCRdb re-hosts the immuneACCESS table, in-frame sequences only. Its copies lack some clones; in the studies checked, an unresolved V gene accounts for under half of them, and the cause for the rest is not known. This sample is represented by 1,400,000 or so clones; approximately 98.5% of them were singletons. The ten largest clones capture approximately 0.38% of the sample. The sequencing sample was made of naive CD4+ T cells sorted from blood. The cell subset or site label corresponds to: CD45RA+ positively selected. The receptors shown here come from a man aged 25 to 45 in good health.

The CDR3 here is CASEGVTKSGANVLTF. CDR3 coding DNA: TGTGCCAGTGAGGGAGTCACTAAATCTGGGGCCAACGTCCTGACTTTC. The chain is built from TRBV7-9 and TRBJ2-6, with D perhaps matching TRBD2 (5 bases). Trimming stripped 9 bases from V and 1 base from J, with 16 bases between. Germline V gene sequence: CDR1 SEHNR, CDR2 FQNEAQ (reference sequence). The CDR3 has 16 amino acids.

The chain couples TRBV7-9 to TRBJ2-5, with 9 nucleotides matching TRBD2. Germline values: CDR1 SEHNR, CDR2 FQNEAQ (reference sequence). This CDR3 is 14 amino acids long. J gave up 4 bases and V 6 bases, and 6 bases lay outside the gene matches. The CDR3 protein is CASRFSGRTETQYF. The CDR3 nucleotides are TGTGCCAGCAGGTTTAGCGGGAGAACAGAGACCCAGTACTTC.

The rearrangement uses TRBV27 and TRBJ2-7; 8 bases are shared with TRBD1. Losses at the gene ends were 6 bases for V and 2 bases for J; bases not matched to a gene: 3. The germline V gene encodes CDR1 MNHEY and CDR2 SMNVEV (reference sequence). The CDR3 runs 13 residues. The CDR3 is CASRGTGTYEQYF. The CDR3, as DNA: TGTGCCAGCAGAGGGACAGGCACCTACGAGCAGTACTTC.

This chain joins TRBV18 and TRBJ2-7; D uncertain. This CDR3 is 13 amino acids long. V lost 3 bases and J 9 bases, leaving 15 bases between the germline ends. From germline, CDR1 is KGHSH and CDR2 LQKENI. In DNA, the CDR3 is TGTGCCAGCTCACCGGTCCCTCCCTCCGCGCAGTACTTC. The encoded protein is CASSPVPPSAQYF.

The chain carries TRBV6-1 and TRBJ2-7; no firm D call. The CDR3 has 16 residues. V dropped 3 bases and J dropped 2 bases, with 17 bases sitting between them. The germline gives CDR1 MNHNS, CDR2 SASEGT. CDR3 amino acids: CASSDPEAARTYEQYF. The CDR3 coding sequence is TGTGCCAGCAGTGATCCCGAAGCAGCGAGGACCTACGAGCAGTACTTC.

J is TRBJ1-5 and V is TRBV13; TRBD1 matches 7 bases. CDR1 and CDR2 from the germline V gene are PRHDT and FYEKMQ (reference sequence). The ends lost 0 bases at V and 6 bases at J; junction bases unmatched: 14. CDR3 length: 18 residues. CDR3 nucleotides: TGTGCCAGCAGCTTAGGCCCCTCCAGGGGGGCCTGGAGTCAGCCCCAGCATTTT. Its translation: CASSLGPSRGAWSQPQHF.

This clone was found once. This rearrangement joins TRBV10-2 to TRBJ2-7; D unclear. The V end lost 6 bases, the J end lost 3 bases, and 9 bases lay between the germline ends. The CDR3 has 12 amino acids. Germline V gives CDR1 WSHSY, CDR2 SAAADI. The CDR3 coding sequence is TGCGCCAGCAGCGCCGATAACTACGAGCAGTACTTC. Translating it yields CASSADNYEQYF.